These 3 T cell receptor beta chains were all obtained from the same sample, sequenced in a study of blood T cell repertoires in COVID-19. TCRdb keeps only in-frame clones here, not all; method: immunoSEQ multiplex PCR. The repertoire holds roughly 90,000 clones, with over 80% as singletons. What was sequenced was peripheral blood. All receptors come from a woman older than 75 with active or convalescent COVID-19.

The DNA for the CDR3 is TGCGCCAGCAGCCAAGCGGGGGGGGGCCCGATGAACACTGAAGCTTTCTTT. Protein sequence: CASSQAGGGPMNTEAFF. This chain uses TRBV4-1 with TRBJ1-1, with D perhaps matching TRBD1 (6 bases). V gave up 1 base and J gave up 0 bases, with 15 bases separating them. This CDR3 contains 17 residues. Germline CDR1 and CDR2: MGHRA and YSYEKL.

The chain uses TRBV2 and TRBJ2-5, with TRBD2 matching over 7 bases. V dropped 7 bases and J dropped 2; count of bases not matched to a gene: 4. The CDR3 runs 13 residues. Germline loops: CDR1 SNHLY, CDR2 FYNNEI. DNA of the CDR3: TGTGCCAGCAAAGAGCGGGAACAAGAGACCCAGTACTTC. The encoded protein is CASKEREQETQYF.

V gene TRBV3-1 (or the pseudogene TRBV3-2) combines with J gene TRBJ2-2; 7 bases match TRBD1. Losses at the gene ends were 6 bases for V and 4 bases for J; bases not matched to a gene: 11. This CDR3 spans 16 amino acids. Looked up from germline, CDR1 is LGHDT and CDR2 is YNNKEL (reference sequence). The CDR3 nucleotides read TGTGCCAGCAGAAAGAACACAGGGGTGAGCACCGGGGAGCTGTTTTTT. Amino acids: CASRKNTGVSTGELFF.